Below are 4 T cell receptor beta chains sequenced from a single sample in a study of T cell changes during pregnancy in multiple sclerosis (dated by TCRdb to between 2019 and 2020). The protocol used for the library was the immunoSEQ multiplex PCR assay. The table was pulled from immuneACCESS by TCRdb, which kept in-frame rearrangements only. Such tables lose some clones; where checked, under half of the loss comes from unresolved V genes, and the rest has no known cause. In this sample the table shows around 50,000 clones, 90% to 95% of which occur a single time. The top ten constitute approximately 4.2% of the sample. This material consisted of CD8+ T cells from peripheral blood mononuclear cells, taken in the first trimester of pregnancy. The receptors stem from a female donor with multiple sclerosis, enrolled in a pregnancy study.

V and J are TRBV28 and TRBJ2-3; D perhaps matches TRBD2 (6 bases). V dropped 5 bases and J dropped 5 bases, with 17 bases sitting between them. Germline V lookup: CDR1 MDHEN, CDR2 SYDVKM. The CDR3 is made up of 15 amino acids. CDR3 in amino acids: CASSRESGQGDTQYF. For the CDR3, the DNA is TGTGCCAGCAGTCGAGAGAGCGGGCAAGGAGATACGCAGTATTTT. The full variable domain, with the rest looked up from reference TRBV28 and TRBJ2-3, is DVKVTQSSRYLVKRTGEKVFLECVQDMDHENMFWYRQDPGLGLRLIYFSYDVKMKEKGDIPEGYSVSREKKERFSLILESASTNQTSMYLCASSRESGQGDTQYFGPGTRLTVL.

The V call is TRBV9, the J call TRBJ2-3, with 7 positions matching TRBD1. CDR1 and CDR2 (germline): SGDLS, YYNGEE. The CDR3 consists of 14 residues. After removal of 3 bases from V and 2 bases from J, the junction contained 3 bases not matched to a gene. The CDR3 loop reads CASSEGTATDTQYF. The CDR3 coding sequence is TGTGCCAGCAGCGAGGGGACAGCCACAGATACGCAGTATTTT. The full variable domain, completed using reference TRBV9 and TRBJ2-3, is DSGVTQTPKHLITATGQRVTLRCSPRSGDLSVYWYQQSLDQGLQFLIQYYNGEERAKGNILERFSAQQFPDLHSELNLSSLELGDSALYFCASSEGTATDTQYFGPGTRLTVL.

This chain uses TRBV29-1 with TRBJ1-1; 11 bases line up with TRBD1. CDR1 is SQVTM, CDR2 ANQGSEA, per germline. The length of the CDR3 is 17 residues. J lost 1 base, V lost 0 bases, and 7 bases had no gene match. The CDR3 DNA sequence: TGCAGCGTTGAAGATCGGGGACAGGGGGGGGAGAACACTGAAGCTTTCTTT. Translating it yields CSVEDRGQGGENTEAFF.

The sample holds one count of this clone. The V call is TRBV9, the J call TRBJ2-7, with TRBD2 as a possible D gene (5 bases). From germline, CDR1 is SGDLS and CDR2 YYNGEE. The CDR3 length is 13 residues. The ends were cut back, 4 bases at V and 2 bases at J, with 10 bases in the middle. CDR3 in amino acids: CASSPGLPYEQYF. CDR3 DNA sequence: TGTGCCAGCAGCCCGGGATTACCCTACGAGCAGTACTTC.